The 26 T cell receptor beta chains listed next were all sequenced from one sample in a study of identical twins. TCRdb used MiXCR to reprocess the 5' RACE reads, holding one entry per CDR3 protein. There are 350,000 to 500,000 distinct CDR3 sequences in the sample; about a fifth occur only once, and around 12% lies in the top ten. The specimen was naive T cells sorted from blood. Receptor source: a man aged 50 to 59 in good health.

V gene TRBV28 combines with J gene TRBJ2-7; tentatively, D is TRBD2 (6 bases). This CDR3 is built from 16 residues. CDR1 MDHEN and CDR2 SYDVKM come from the germline V gene. V lost 6 bases, J lost 2 bases, and 20 bases lay in between. The CDR3, as DNA: TGTGCCAGCAGCGGGCGATGGCGGGACCGTACCTACGAGCAGTACTTC. Protein product: CASSGRWRDRTYEQYF.

The sample holds many counts of this clonotype. J is TRBJ1-4 and V is TRBV20-1; D call uncertain. There are 12 residues in the CDR3. Trimming removed 5 bases at V and 3 bases at J, with 7 bases between. CDR1 and CDR2 from the germline V gene are DFQATT and SNEGSKA (reference sequence). DNA for the CDR3: TGCAGTGCTGAGGGTCCTAATGAAAAACTGTTTTTT. This gives the protein CSAEGPNEKLFF.

Only a few counts were recorded for this clonotype. This chain uses TRBV20-1 with TRBJ2-7, with a tentative D call TRBD1 (6 bases). Trimming took 3 bases from V and 1 from J, leaving 16 bases between them. CDR1 and CDR2 (germline): DFQATT, SNEGSKA (reference sequence). This CDR3 has 15 amino acids. The CDR3 spells CSAREQGLSSYEQYF. DNA of the CDR3: TGCAGTGCTAGGGAACAGGGCCTCTCTTCCTACGAGCAGTACTTC.

This clonotype was recorded at least ten times. V is TRBV29-1 and J is TRBJ1-1; TRBD1 might be the D (5 bases). Germline CDR1 SQVTM, CDR2 ANQGSEA. The V and J ends lost 2 bases and 0 bases respectively, with 7 bases between them. The CDR3 contains 13 residues. The CDR3: CSVERQMNTEAFF. The CDR3 nucleotides read TGCAGCGTTGAAAGACAGATGAACACTGAAGCTTTCTTT.

A few counts support this clonotype. J is TRBJ2-7 and V is TRBV14, with D maybe TRBD2 (6 bases). V was cut by 0 bases and J by 2 bases, with 14 bases left in between. The CDR3 is made up of 16 amino acids. The germline gives CDR1 SGHDN, CDR2 FVKESK. CDR3: CASSQDGLRGTYEQYF. DNA for the CDR3: TGTGCCAGCAGCCAAGACGGACTAAGAGGCACCTACGAGCAGTACTTC.

The chain recombines TRBV28 with TRBJ2-3; 7 nucleotides line up with TRBD1. CDR3 size: 14 residues. Germline V gene data show CDR1 as MDHEN and CDR2 as SYDVKM. The V and J ends lost 3 bases and 9 bases, in that order; junction bases with no gene match: 9. The DNA of the CDR3 is TGTGCCAGCAGTTTCGAGGACAGGATAGCCACGCAGTATTTT. Residues: CASSFEDRIATQYF.

J is TRBJ2-5 and V is TRBV15, with TRBD2 matching over 8 bases. Losses at the gene ends were 8 bases for V and 6 bases for J; bases not matched to a gene: 14. Germline CDR1 is LNHNV and CDR2 is YYDKDF (reference sequence). The CDR3 consists of 15 residues. The DNA for the CDR3 is TGTGCCACCCGTACTTATGAAGGCGGGAGGAAGACCCAGTACTTC. This gives the protein CATRTYEGGRKTQYF. Drawing the rest from reference TRBV15 and TRBJ2-5, the complete variable domain is DAMVIQNPRYQVTQFGKPVTLSCSQTLNHNVMYWYQQKSSQAPKLLFHYYDKDFNNEADTPDNFQSRRPNTSFCFLDIRSPGLGDTAMYLCATRTYEGGRKTQYFGPGTRLLVL.

The genes are TRBV30 and TRBJ1-2; D is unresolved. The V and J ends lost 4 bases and 4 bases respectively, with 13 bases between them. The CDR3 is 13 amino acids. CDR1 and CDR2 from the germline V gene are GTSNPN and SVGIG (reference sequence). In DNA form, the CDR3 reads TGTGCCTGGAAACCATCCCACTTCTATGGCTACACCTTC. Translated, it gives CAWKPSHFYGYTF.

This clonotype was recorded many times. This chain joins TRBV5-5 and TRBJ2-1; the match to TRBD2 covers 7 bases. This CDR3 has 15 amino acids. J lost 4 bases, V lost 1 base, and 5 bases had no gene match. Germline V CDR1 and CDR2: SGHKS, YYEKEE (reference sequence). As DNA, the CDR3 is TGTGCCAGCAGCTTGACACTAGCGAGTTACAATGAGCAGTTCTTC. Translated, it gives CASSLTLASYNEQFF.

This sequence joins TRBV27 and TRBJ2-1; 14 nucleotides line up with TRBD2. From germline, CDR1 is MNHEY and CDR2 SMNVEV (reference sequence). J gave up 3 bases and V 4 bases, and 2 bases lay outside the gene matches. CDR3 length equals 16 residues. Here the CDR3 DNA reads TGTGCCAGCAGTTACGGGACTAGCGGGGGCTACAATGAGCAGTTCTTC. The encoded protein is CASSYGTSGGYNEQFF.

This clonotype was observed many times. The chain combines TRBV20-1 with TRBJ2-2; 7 bases map to TRBD1. The CDR3 is made up of 15 amino acids. The J segment lost 7 bases and the V segment lost 1 base, leaving 9 bases of the junction unmatched. Germline V lookup: CDR1 DFQATT, CDR2 SNEGSKA (reference sequence). The CDR3 coding sequence is TGCAGTGCTAGAGCCACCATAGGGGGCAGCGGGGAGCTGTTTTTT. Translation gives CSARATIGGSGELFF.

The chain carries TRBV5-6 and TRBJ2-3, with D perhaps TRBD2 (5 bases). The V gene lost 8 bases and the J gene lost 2 bases, with 24 bases spanning the gap. Germline CDR1 reads SGHDT; CDR2 reads YYEEEE. This CDR3 comprises 17 residues. The CDR3 protein is CASSHARSEGSTDTQYF. Here the CDR3 DNA reads TGTGCCAGTAGCCACGCGAGAAGCGAGGGATCCACAGATACGCAGTATTTT.

The count of this clonotype is one. The chain recombines TRBV19 with TRBJ2-1; D is unresolved. Germline values: CDR1 LNHDA, CDR2 SQIVND (reference sequence). Trimming removed 4 bases at V and 4 bases at J, with 20 bases between. The CDR3 sequence is 17 residues long. CDR3 sequence reads: CASSRVLDRWAYNEQFF. DNA of the CDR3: TGTGCCAGTAGTAGAGTTCTTGACCGATGGGCTTACAATGAGCAGTTCTTC.

V gene TRBV12-3 or TRBV12-4 combines with J gene TRBJ1-6; D gene unclear. Trimming left V 8 bases short and J 0 bases short, with 11 bases between. CDR3 length: 15 amino acids. The CDR3 coding sequence is TGTGCCAGCCAAGAAGGGAGCTCCTATAATTCACCCCTCCACTTT. It encodes CASQEGSSYNSPLHF.

This clonotype was found a few times. The rearrangement links TRBV6-6 to TRBJ1-2, with D maybe TRBD1 (5 bases). Germline CDR1 is MNHNY and CDR2 is SVGAGI (reference sequence). This CDR3 region has 11 residues. Trimming pared 8 bases from V and 2 bases from J, leaving 6 bases between. This CDR3 is CASRGNYGYTF. CDR3 nucleotide sequence: TGTGCCAGCCGGGGGAACTATGGCTACACCTTC.

This clonotype was observed a handful of times. The chain employs TRBV12-3 or TRBV12-4 and TRBJ2-1, with 9 bases fitting TRBD1. V shed 0 bases and J 5 bases; nucleotides not matched to a gene: 2. The CDR3 has 15 residues. The CDR3 sequence is CASSLAWDRDNEQFF. Here the CDR3 DNA reads TGTGCCAGCAGTTTAGCTTGGGACAGGGACAATGAGCAGTTCTTC.

This clonotype occurred a few times. This chain links TRBV27 with TRBJ2-5; 7 nucleotides align to TRBD2. The CDR3 extends over 14 amino acids. V was pared by 3 bases and J by 0 bases, with 1 base of the junction left unmatched. Germline-derived CDR1 and CDR2 are MNHEY and SMNVEV (reference sequence). In nucleotides, the CDR3 is TGTGCCAGCAGTTTTGCGGGGGACCAAGAGACCCAGTACTTC. Its translation: CASSFAGDQETQYF.

In DNA form, the CDR3 reads TGTGCCAGCAGGGCAGAGGGGCCCTATAATTCACCCCTCCACTTT. This gives the protein CASRAEGPYNSPLHF. J is TRBJ1-6 and V is TRBV6-1; tentatively, D is TRBD1 (5 bases). V lost 6 bases and J 2 bases, leaving 11 bases between the germline ends. The V gene's germline CDR1 is MNHNS and CDR2 SASEGT. The CDR3 consists of 15 residues.

The sample holds many counts of this clonotype. The CDR3 bases are TGTGCCAGCAGTTACCACGTCAGGGCAGAGACCCAGTACTTC. It yields the protein CASSYHVRAETQYF. This chain joins TRBV6-5 and TRBJ2-5, with a tentative D call TRBD1 (5 bases). This CDR3 region has 14 residues. V lost 2 bases to trimming and J lost 4 bases, with 11 bases between them. From germline, CDR1 is MNHEY and CDR2 SVGAGI.

This sequence joins TRBV6-6 and TRBJ2-4; no clear D. Trimming stripped 4 bases from V and 10 bases from J, with 11 bases between. Per the germline V gene, CDR1 is MNHNY and CDR2 is SVGAGI (reference sequence). The CDR3 is 12 amino acids. CDR3 bases: TGTGCCAGCAGTTCCAACTTTAGGATTCAGTACTTC. This encodes CASSSNFRIQYF.

V gene TRBV5-1 combines with J gene TRBJ2-3, with D uncertain. CDR1 and CDR2 from the germline V gene are SGHRS and YFSETQ. CDR3 length equals 15 residues. The V and J ends lost 4 bases and 2 bases respectively, with 14 bases between them. The CDR3 DNA reads TGCGCCAGCAGCACAAGTGGATACATCACAGATACGCAGTATTTT. Protein product: CASSTSGYITDTQYF.

This clonotype occurred a few times. This chain uses TRBV9 with TRBJ2-2; maybe TRBD1 (5 bases). V shed 3 bases and J shed 5 bases, with 14 bases lying between them. Germline assignment: CDR1 SGDLS and CDR2 YYNGEE. The length of the CDR3 is 15 residues. The CDR3 DNA reads as TGTGCCAGCAGCGGGACACGCGCGTCGACCGGGGAGCTGTTTTTT. This codes for CASSGTRASTGELFF.

This chain uses TRBV3-1 with TRBJ1-1, with D maybe TRBD1 (5 bases). V shed 4 bases and J shed 1 base, with 10 bases lying between them. The CDR3 spans 14 residues. Germline V CDR1 and CDR2: LGHDT, YNNKEL (reference sequence). CDR3 sequence: CASSPGRRNTEAFF. The CDR3 region has the DNA TGTGCCAGCAGCCCGGGGCGTAGGAACACTGAAGCTTTCTTT.

This clonotype was detected a few times. The chain combines TRBV12-3 or TRBV12-4 with TRBJ1-2; TRBD1 aligns across 8 bases. With 3 bases clipped from V and 4 bases from J, the junction kept 7 bases outside the gene matches. CDR3 length: 15 residues. Here the CDR3 reads CASSFAGQGSYGYTF. The CDR3 DNA reads as TGTGCCAGCAGTTTCGCTGGACAGGGTAGCTATGGCTACACCTTC.

This clonotype was seen repeatedly, ten times or more. The V and J genes are TRBV15 and TRBJ2-2, with D unclear. The CDR3 runs 15 residues. The germline V and J ends were trimmed by 0 bases and 3 bases, with 8 bases remaining between them. From germline, CDR1 is LNHNV and CDR2 YYDKDF (reference sequence). DNA for the CDR3: TGTGCCACCAGCAGAGATCGTCGGGACACCGGGGAGCTGTTTTTT. This gives the protein CATSRDRRDTGELFF.

This sequence joins TRBV20-1 and TRBJ2-4; D is unclear. The CDR3 runs 15 residues. Germline CDR1 DFQATT, CDR2 SNEGSKA (reference sequence). V lost 0 bases to trimming and J lost 0 bases, with 9 bases between them. The DNA of the CDR3 is TGCAGTGCTAGAGATCTGATGATAGCCAAAAACATTCAGTACTTC. It translates to CSARDLMIAKNIQYF.